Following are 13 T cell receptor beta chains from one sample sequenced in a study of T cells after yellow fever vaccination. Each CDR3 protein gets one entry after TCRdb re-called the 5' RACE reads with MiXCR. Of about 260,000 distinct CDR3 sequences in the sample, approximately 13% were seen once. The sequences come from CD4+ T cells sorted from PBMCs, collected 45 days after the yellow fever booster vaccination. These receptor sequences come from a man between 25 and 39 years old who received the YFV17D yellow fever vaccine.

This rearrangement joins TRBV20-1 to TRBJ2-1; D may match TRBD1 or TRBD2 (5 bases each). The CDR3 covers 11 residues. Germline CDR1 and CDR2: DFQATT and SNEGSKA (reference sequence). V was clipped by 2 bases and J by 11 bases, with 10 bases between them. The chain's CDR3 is CSARLEGKQFF. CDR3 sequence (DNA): TGCAGTGCTAGACTTGAGGGGAAGCAGTTCTTC.

CDR3 residues: CSARDRTSYEQYF. CDR3 DNA: TGCAGTGCTAGAGACAGGACCTCCTACGAGCAGTACTTC. The gene calls are TRBV20-1 and TRBJ2-7; D is unresolved. The V and J ends lost 0 bases and 0 bases respectively, with 6 bases between them. Germline-derived CDR1 and CDR2 are DFQATT and SNEGSKA (reference sequence). The CDR3 sequence is 13 residues long.

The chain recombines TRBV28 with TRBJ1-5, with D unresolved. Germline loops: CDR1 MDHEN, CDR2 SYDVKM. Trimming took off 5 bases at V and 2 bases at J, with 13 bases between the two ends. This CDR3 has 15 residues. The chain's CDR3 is CASSATGEGNQPQHF. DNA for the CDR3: TGTGCCAGCAGTGCCACCGGGGAAGGCAATCAGCCCCAGCATTTT. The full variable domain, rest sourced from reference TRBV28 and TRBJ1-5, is DVKVTQSSRYLVKRTGEKVFLECVQDMDHENMFWYRQDPGLGLRLIYFSYDVKMKEKGDIPEGYSVSREKKERFSLILESASTNQTSMYLCASSATGEGNQPQHFGDGTRLSIL.

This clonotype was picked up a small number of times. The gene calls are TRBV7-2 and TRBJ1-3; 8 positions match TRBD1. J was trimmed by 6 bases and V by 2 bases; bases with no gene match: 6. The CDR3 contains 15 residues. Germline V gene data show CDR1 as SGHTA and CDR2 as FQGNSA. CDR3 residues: CASSLQGALKNTIYF. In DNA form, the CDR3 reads TGTGCCAGCAGCTTACAGGGGGCGCTTAAAAACACCATATATTTT.

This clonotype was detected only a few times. This chain's CDR3 is CSAVLAGRNEQFF. In DNA, the CDR3 is TGCAGTGCCGTACTAGCGGGACGCAATGAGCAGTTCTTC. The rearrangement joins TRBV20-1 to TRBJ2-1; 10 bases fit TRBD2. With 6 bases clipped from V and 6 bases from J, the junction kept 5 bases outside the gene matches. Germline V gene sequence: CDR1 DFQATT, CDR2 SNEGSKA (reference sequence). The CDR3 is 13 residues long.

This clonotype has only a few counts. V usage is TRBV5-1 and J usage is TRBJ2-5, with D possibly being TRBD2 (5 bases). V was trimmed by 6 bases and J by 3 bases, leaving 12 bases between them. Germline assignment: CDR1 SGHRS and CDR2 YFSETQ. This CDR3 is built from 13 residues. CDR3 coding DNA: TGCGCCAGCAACCTCCCCGGGGAAGAGACCCAGTACTTC. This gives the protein CASNLPGEETQYF.

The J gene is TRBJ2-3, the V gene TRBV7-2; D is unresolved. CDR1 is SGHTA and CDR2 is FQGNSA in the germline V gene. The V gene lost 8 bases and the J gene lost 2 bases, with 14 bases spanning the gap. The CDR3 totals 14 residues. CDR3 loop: CASAPLRLTDTQYF. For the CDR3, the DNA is TGTGCCAGCGCTCCCTTACGCCTCACAGATACGCAGTATTTT. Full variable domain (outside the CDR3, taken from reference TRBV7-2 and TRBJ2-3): GAGVSQSPSNKVTEKGKDVELRCDPISGHTALYWYRQSLGQGLEFLIYFQGNSAPDKSGLPSDRFSAERTGGSVSTLTIQRTQQEDSAVYLCASAPLRLTDTQYFGPGTRLTVL.

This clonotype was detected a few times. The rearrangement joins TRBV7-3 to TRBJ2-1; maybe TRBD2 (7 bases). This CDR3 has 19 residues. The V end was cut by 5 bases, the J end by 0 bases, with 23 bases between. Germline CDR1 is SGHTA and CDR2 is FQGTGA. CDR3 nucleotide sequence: TGTGCCAGCAGCCCCAAGGGCGGGGGCTTGTCAGGCTCCTACAATGAGCAGTTCTTC. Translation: CASSPKGGGLSGSYNEQFF.

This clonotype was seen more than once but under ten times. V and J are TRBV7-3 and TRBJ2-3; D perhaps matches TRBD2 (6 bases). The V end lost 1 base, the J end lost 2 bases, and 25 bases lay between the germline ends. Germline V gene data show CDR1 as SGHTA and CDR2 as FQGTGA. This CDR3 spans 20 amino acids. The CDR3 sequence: CASSLRAGSVSRGPTDTQYF. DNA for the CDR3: TGTGCCAGCAGCTTAAGGGCCGGGAGCGTAAGTCGAGGGCCCACAGATACGCAGTATTTT. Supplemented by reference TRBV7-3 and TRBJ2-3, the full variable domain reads GAGVSQTPSNKVTEKGKYVELRCDPISGHTALYWYRQSLGQGPEFLIYFQGTGAADDSGLPNDRFFAVRPEGSVSTLKIQRTERGDSAVYLCASSLRAGSVSRGPTDTQYFGPGTRLTVL.

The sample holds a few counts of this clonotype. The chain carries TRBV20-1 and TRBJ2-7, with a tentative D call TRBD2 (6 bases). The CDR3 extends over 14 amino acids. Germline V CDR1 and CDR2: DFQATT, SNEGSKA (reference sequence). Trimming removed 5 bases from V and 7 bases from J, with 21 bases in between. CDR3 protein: CSAETGSLGGEQYF. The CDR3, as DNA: TGCAGTGCTGAAACCGGGAGCCTCGGAGGGGAGCAGTACTTC.

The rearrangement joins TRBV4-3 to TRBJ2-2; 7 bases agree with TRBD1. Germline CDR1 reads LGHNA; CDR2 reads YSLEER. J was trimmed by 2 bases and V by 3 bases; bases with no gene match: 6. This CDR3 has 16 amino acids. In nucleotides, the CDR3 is TGCGCCAGCAGCCAGTGGGGACAGCCAAACACCGGGGAGCTGTTTTTT. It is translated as CASSQWGQPNTGELFF.

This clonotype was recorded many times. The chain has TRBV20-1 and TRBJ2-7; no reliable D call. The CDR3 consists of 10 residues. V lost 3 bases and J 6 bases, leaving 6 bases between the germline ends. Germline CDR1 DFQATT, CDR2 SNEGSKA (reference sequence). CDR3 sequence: CSASQIEQYF. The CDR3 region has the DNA TGCAGTGCTAGTCAAATCGAGCAGTACTTC.

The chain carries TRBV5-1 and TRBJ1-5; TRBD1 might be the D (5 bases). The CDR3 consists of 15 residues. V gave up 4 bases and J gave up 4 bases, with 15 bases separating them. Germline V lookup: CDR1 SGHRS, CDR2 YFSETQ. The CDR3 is CASSPREGRNQPQHF. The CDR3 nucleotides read TGCGCCAGCAGCCCCCGTGAGGGGCGGAATCAGCCCCAGCATTTT. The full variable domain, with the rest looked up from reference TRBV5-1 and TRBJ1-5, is KAGVTQTPRYLIKTRGQQVTLSCSPISGHRSVSWYQQTPGQGLQFLFEYFSETQRNKGNFPGRFSGRQFSNSRSEMNVSTLELGDSALYLCASSPREGRNQPQHFGDGTRLSIL.